The 18 T cell receptor beta chains below come from one sample, sequenced in a study of Ad26.COV2.S vaccination and SARS-CoV-2 variants. The repertoire was sequenced with immunoSEQ multiplex PCR; TCRdb's copy has only in-frame clones and lacks some. The sample holds a few hundred thousand clones, approximately 89% seen once. The treatment denotes: some 20 received Ad26.COV2.S at low or high dose, single or two shots; 5 received placebo; per-sample allocation not given. Specimens were obtained on day 63 following the first vaccine or placebo injection. The sequenced sample was peripheral blood, obtained in a trial of Ad26.COV2.S vaccine versus placebo. Receptor source: a person between 18 and 65 years old who received the Ad26.COV2.S COVID-19 vaccine or a placebo.

CDR3 DNA sequence: TGTGCCAGCTCACCCTTAGCGGGAGGGCCCTCGGGAGATACGCAGTATTTT. It yields the protein CASSPLAGGPSGDTQYF. V and J are TRBV18 and TRBJ2-3; TRBD2 agrees at 11 bases. The CDR3 loop spans 17 amino acids. V lost 3 bases, J lost 5 bases, and 10 bases stayed unmatched. CDR1 and CDR2 (germline): KGHSH, LQKENI.

This chain connects TRBV14 to TRBJ2-1, with 9 bases fitting TRBD2. With 2 bases clipped from V and 4 bases from J, the junction kept 3 bases outside the gene matches. The CDR3 consists of 15 residues. The germline V gene has CDR1 SGHDN and CDR2 FVKESK. The CDR3 nucleotides are TGTGCCAGCAGCCAAAGCGGGAGGCGATACAATGAGCAGTTCTTC. Translation gives CASSQSGRRYNEQFF.

This sequence joins TRBV4-1 and TRBJ2-3; TRBD2 might be the D (5 bases). V lost 0 bases to trimming and J lost 4 bases, with 8 bases between them. CDR1 and CDR2 (germline): MGHRA, YSYEKL. This CDR3 spans 14 amino acids. CDR3 sequence: CASSQELEPDTQYF. CDR3 nucleotides: TGCGCCAGCAGCCAAGAACTAGAGCCAGATACGCAGTATTTT.

The sample holds one count of this clone. The J gene is TRBJ2-7, the V gene TRBV28, with 7 nucleotides matching TRBD2. CDR3 length: 15 residues. Germline CDR1 and CDR2: MDHEN and SYDVKM. Germline trimming cut 6 bases from V and 3 bases from J; bases unmatched to any gene: 11. This chain's CDR3 is CASREWGGNYYEQYF. The CDR3 DNA follows: TGTGCCAGCAGGGAATGGGGAGGGAATTACTACGAGCAGTACTTC.

The chain recombines TRBV2 with TRBJ2-1; D remains unclear. V was trimmed by 4 bases and J by 6 bases, leaving 4 bases between them. Looked up from germline, CDR1 is SNHLY and CDR2 is FYNNEI. CDR3 length equals 11 residues. The CDR3 region is CASSVFNEQFF. The DNA of the CDR3 is TGTGCCAGCAGTGTCTTCAATGAGCAGTTCTTC.

The chain links TRBV19 to TRBJ2-5, with D perhaps matching TRBD1 (6 bases). The CDR3 is 12 residues long. Deletions cut 10 bases from V and 1 base from J, with 10 bases between. Germline CDR1 LNHDA, CDR2 SQIVND (reference sequence). CDR3 amino acids: CATQGSQETQYF. The CDR3 nucleotides read TGTGCCACTCAGGGGTCCCAAGAGACCCAGTACTTC.

V usage is TRBV2 and J usage is TRBJ2-5; D unclear. The CDR3 runs to 13 residues. V was cut by 5 bases and J by 5 bases, with 12 bases left in between. The germline V gene encodes CDR1 SNHLY and CDR2 FYNNEI. CDR3 residues: CASSPPVGETQYF. CDR3 in DNA: TGTGCCAGCAGTCCCCCGGTCGGGGAGACCCAGTACTTC.

The chain uses TRBV9 and TRBJ2-6; 7 bases agree with TRBD1. CDR1 is SGDLS, CDR2 YYNGEE, per germline. V trimming: 4 bases; J trimming: 2 bases; junction bases outside the gene matches: 12. The CDR3 runs 18 residues. This CDR3 reads CASSIYDRALAGANVLTF. The CDR3 DNA reads as TGTGCCAGCAGCATCTATGACAGGGCCCTCGCTGGGGCCAACGTCCTGACTTTC. The variable domain in full, completed from reference TRBV9 and TRBJ2-6, reads DSGVTQTPKHLITATGQRVTLRCSPRSGDLSVYWYQQSLDQGLQFLIQYYNGEERAKGNILERFSAQQFPDLHSELNLSSLELGDSALYFCASSIYDRALAGANVLTFGAGSRLTVL.

This clone turned up a few times. This rearrangement joins TRBV5-1 to TRBJ2-3; 7 bases align to TRBD1. This CDR3 comprises 15 residues. Germline lookup yields CDR1 SGHRS and CDR2 YFSETQ. J gave up 0 bases and V 8 bases, and 9 bases lay outside the gene matches. Written as DNA, the CDR3 is TGCGCCAGTCGGTTAGGGGGACAGAGCACAGATACGCAGTATTTT. Its translation: CASRLGGQSTDTQYF.

This rearrangement joins TRBV6-1 to TRBJ2-1, with 9 bases aligning to TRBD2. V lost 2 bases and J lost 7; bases outside the gene matches: 6. The germline V gene encodes CDR1 MNHNS and CDR2 SASEGT. The CDR3 spans 15 residues. The CDR3 sequence is CASSEPSGVRNEQFF. The CDR3, as DNA: TGTGCCAGCAGTGAACCTAGCGGGGTTAGGAATGAGCAGTTCTTC.

The chain combines TRBV12-3 or TRBV12-4 with TRBJ1-2; 10 nucleotides agree with TRBD1. With 5 bases clipped from V and 8 bases from J, the junction kept 5 bases outside the gene matches. This CDR3 contains 13 residues. Written as DNA, the CDR3 is TGTGCCAGCAGTGGGACAGGGGTGAGCGGCTACACCTTC. This translates into CASSGTGVSGYTF.

The rearrangement joins TRBV7-2 to TRBJ2-5, with 11 positions matching TRBD2. This CDR3 contains 18 residues. V lost 0 bases to trimming and J lost 5 bases; unmatched junction nucleotides: 11. Germline V lookup: CDR1 SGHTA, CDR2 FQGNSA. CDR3 nucleotides: TGTGCCAGCAGCTTAGCGCCAGGGACTAGCGGAACGGCTGAGACCCAGTACTTC. Its protein is CASSLAPGTSGTAETQYF.

As DNA, the CDR3 is TGCGCCAGCAGCCTGGGGAGAGGGTACAATGAGCAGTTCTTC. Its translation: CASSLGRGYNEQFF. The chain joins TRBV5-1 to TRBJ2-1; a weak D match, TRBD2 (5 bases). Germline V gives CDR1 SGHRS, CDR2 YFSETQ. With 4 bases removed from V and 4 bases from J, the gap between germline ends came to 12 bases. The CDR3 is 14 residues long.

This rearrangement joins TRBV4-2 to TRBJ2-7; D not certain. V dropped 0 bases and J dropped 0 bases, with 9 bases sitting between them. Germline V lookup: CDR1 LGHNA, CDR2 YNFKEQ. This CDR3 has 15 residues. DNA of the CDR3: TGTGCCAGCAGCCAAGAGGCAGGAAGCTCCTACGAGCAGTACTTC. Translation gives CASSQEAGSSYEQYF.

The chain links TRBV29-1 to TRBJ2-6; D is ambiguous. Germline values: CDR1 SQVTM, CDR2 ANQGSEA. The length of the CDR3 is 13 residues. V was cut by 7 bases and J by 3 bases, with 10 bases left in between. CDR3 sequence (DNA): TGCAGCGCCCAGTTAGGTGGGGCCAACGTCCTGACTTTC. This gives the protein CSAQLGGANVLTF.

The chain joins TRBV7-7 to TRBJ2-1, with TRBD2 matching over 10 bases. Germline V lookup: CDR1 SSHAT, CDR2 FNYEAQ (reference sequence). This CDR3 region has 15 residues. The ends lost 8 bases at V and 4 bases at J; junction bases unmatched: 8. The CDR3 DNA reads TGTGCCAGCTCAGCGGGAGGGCCGGGTTACAATGAGCAGTTCTTC. Its protein product is CASSAGGPGYNEQFF.

This chain joins TRBV3-1 (or the pseudogene TRBV3-2) and TRBJ2-1, with TRBD1 matching 9 bases. CDR1 is LGHDT, CDR2 YNNKEL, per germline (reference sequence). This CDR3 comprises 16 residues. After removal of 1 base from V and 7 bases from J, the junction contained 8 bases not matched to a gene. The CDR3 bases are TGTGCCAGCAGCCAAGTGATGGGACAGGGTCGGAATGAGCAGTTCTTC. Protein sequence: CASSQVMGQGRNEQFF.

The chain links TRBV28 to TRBJ1-4, with D perhaps matching TRBD1 (5 bases). Germline V gives CDR1 MDHEN, CDR2 SYDVKM. Trimming took 4 bases from V and 8 from J, leaving 14 bases between them. The CDR3 runs to 14 residues. CDR3 in DNA: TGTGCCAGCAGTTCGCCGGGGGAGGGGGAAAAACTGTTTTTT. This encodes CASSSPGEGEKLFF.